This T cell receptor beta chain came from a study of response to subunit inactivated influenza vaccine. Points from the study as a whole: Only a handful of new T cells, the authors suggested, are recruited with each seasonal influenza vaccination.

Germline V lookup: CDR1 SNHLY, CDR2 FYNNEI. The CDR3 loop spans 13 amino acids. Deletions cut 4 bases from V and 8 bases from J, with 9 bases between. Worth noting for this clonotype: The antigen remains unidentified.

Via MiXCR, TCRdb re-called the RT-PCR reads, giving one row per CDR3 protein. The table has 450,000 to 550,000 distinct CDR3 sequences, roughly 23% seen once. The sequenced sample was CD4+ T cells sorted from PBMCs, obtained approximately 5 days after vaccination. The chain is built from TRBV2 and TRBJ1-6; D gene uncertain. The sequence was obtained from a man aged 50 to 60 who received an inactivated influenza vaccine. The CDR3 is CASSGEWDSPLHF. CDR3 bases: TGTGCCAGCAGTGGGGAGTGGGATTCACCCCTCCACTTT.